This record looks at one T cell receptor beta chain sequence and its context. Its target is not known. Looked up from germline, CDR1 is SNHLY and CDR2 is FYNNEI. V lost 4 bases, J lost 6 bases, and 12 bases lay in between. This CDR3 contains 14 residues. These data are taken from a study of shared clonotypes between healthy human individuals. Study findings and constraints: Sampling involved blood alone; tissue repertoires likely differ. For sorted subsets, rarefaction showed incomplete sequencing despite large depth. Generation probabilities of non-shared clonotypes were lower (relative to those shared by all four donors).

Assay used: immunoSEQ multiplex PCR; TCRdb lists only in-frame clones, some missing. In the table there are over 850,000 clones, approximately 80% of which are singletons. Sequenced: memory CD4+ T cells from PBMCs. The subset denotes: CD45RA-negative fraction. The receptor's source is a man aged 18 to 29 in good health. Some clones in this sample may be carry-over from other donors' samples. This chain joins TRBV2 and TRBJ2-2; D is possibly TRBD1 (5 bases). The CDR3 here is CASSVRTGSGELFF. The CDR3 nucleotides are TGTGCCAGCAGTGTCCGTACAGGATCCGGGGAGCTGTTTTTT.